This T cell receptor beta chain is from a study of technical replicates of blood from several donors. The assay was immunoSEQ multiplex PCR, and TCRdb's table has in-frame clones only and misses some. The top ten clones hold roughly 5% of a sample with more than 65,000 clones, about 90% of them seen once. This CDR3 is built from 15 residues. The V gene lost 4 bases and the J gene lost 6 bases, with 17 bases spanning the gap. Germline V gene lookup returns CDR1 MRHNA and CDR2 SNTAGT. This clone appeared a single time. The rearrangement uses TRBV6-4 and TRBJ2-3; D might be TRBD2 (6 bases). Sequencing was carried out using PBMCs. The receptor was isolated from a human donor in good health. Some clones in this sample may be carry-over from other donors' samples. In DNA, the CDR3 is TGTGCCAGCAGTGGCAGTCACGGGAGTGGGGATACGCAGTATTTT. The encoded protein is CASSGSHGSGDTQYF.